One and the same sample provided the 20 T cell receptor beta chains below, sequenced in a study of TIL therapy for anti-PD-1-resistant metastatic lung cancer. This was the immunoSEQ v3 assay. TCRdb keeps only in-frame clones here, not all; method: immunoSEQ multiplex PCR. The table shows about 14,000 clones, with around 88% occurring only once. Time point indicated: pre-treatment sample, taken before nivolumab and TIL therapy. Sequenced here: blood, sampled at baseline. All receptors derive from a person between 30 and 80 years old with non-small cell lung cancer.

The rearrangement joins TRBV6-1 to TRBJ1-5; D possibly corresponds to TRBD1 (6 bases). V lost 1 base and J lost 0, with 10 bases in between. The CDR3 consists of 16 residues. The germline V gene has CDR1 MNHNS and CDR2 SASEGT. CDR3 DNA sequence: TGTGCCAGCAGTGAAGAGGCAGGGGATAGCAATCAGCCCCAGCATTTT. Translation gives CASSEEAGDSNQPQHF.

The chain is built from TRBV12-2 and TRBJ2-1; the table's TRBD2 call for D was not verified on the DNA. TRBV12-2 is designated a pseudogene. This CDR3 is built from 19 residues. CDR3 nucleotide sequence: TGTGCAAGTCGCTTGCTCGCGTCAAAGGTTCGCGGGACGACCAATGAGCAGTTCTTC. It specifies CASRLLASKVRGTTNEQFF.

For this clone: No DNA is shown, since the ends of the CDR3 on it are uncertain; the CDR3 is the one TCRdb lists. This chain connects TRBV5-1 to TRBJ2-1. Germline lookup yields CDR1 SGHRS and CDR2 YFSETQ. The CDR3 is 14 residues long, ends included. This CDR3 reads CASSFRGRGNEQFF.

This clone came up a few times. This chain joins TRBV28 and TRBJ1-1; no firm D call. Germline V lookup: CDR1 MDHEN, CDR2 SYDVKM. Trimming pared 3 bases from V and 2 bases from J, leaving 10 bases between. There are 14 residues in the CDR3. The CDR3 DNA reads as TGTGCCAGCAGTTTCAGGATTCGAAACACTGAAGCTTTCTTT. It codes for CASSFRIRNTEAFF.

DNA for the CDR3: TGTGCCAGCAGTGAAAATACACAGGGGCACGGCTACACCTTC. It codes for CASSENTQGHGYTF. The chain employs TRBV6-1 and TRBJ1-2, with TRBD1 matching 7 bases. CDR3 size: 14 residues. The V segment lost 2 bases and the J segment 8 bases; nucleotides outside the gene matches: 8. Germline V lookup: CDR1 MNHNS, CDR2 SASEGT.

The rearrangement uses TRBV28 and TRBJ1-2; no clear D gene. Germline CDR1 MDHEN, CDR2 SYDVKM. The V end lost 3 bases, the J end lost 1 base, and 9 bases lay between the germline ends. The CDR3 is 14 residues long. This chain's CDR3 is CASSFSTNNYGYTF. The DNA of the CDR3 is TGTGCCAGCAGTTTCAGCACTAATAACTATGGCTACACCTTC.

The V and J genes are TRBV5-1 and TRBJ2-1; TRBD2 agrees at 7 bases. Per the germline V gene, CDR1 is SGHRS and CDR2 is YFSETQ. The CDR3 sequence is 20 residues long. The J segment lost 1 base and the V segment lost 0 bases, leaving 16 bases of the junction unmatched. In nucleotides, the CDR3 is TGCGCCAGCAGCTTGGGAGCGGCCTATGGTCTAGCGGATTCCTACAATGAGCAGTTCTTC. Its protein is CASSLGAAYGLADSYNEQFF.

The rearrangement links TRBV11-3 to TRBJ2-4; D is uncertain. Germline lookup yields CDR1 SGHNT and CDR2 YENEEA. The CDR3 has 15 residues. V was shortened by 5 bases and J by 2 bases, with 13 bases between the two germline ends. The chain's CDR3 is CASSTRHLSKNIQYF. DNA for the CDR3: TGTGCCAGCAGCACACGACATCTTTCCAAAAACATTCAGTACTTC.

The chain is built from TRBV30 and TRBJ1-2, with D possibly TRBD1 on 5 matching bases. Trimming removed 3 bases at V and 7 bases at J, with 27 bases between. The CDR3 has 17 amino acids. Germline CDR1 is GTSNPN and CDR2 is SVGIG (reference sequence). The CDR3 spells CAWRSSGRTVLKFGYTF. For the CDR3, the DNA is TGTGCCTGGAGGTCCTCGGGACGAACGGTATTGAAATTTGGCTACACCTTC.

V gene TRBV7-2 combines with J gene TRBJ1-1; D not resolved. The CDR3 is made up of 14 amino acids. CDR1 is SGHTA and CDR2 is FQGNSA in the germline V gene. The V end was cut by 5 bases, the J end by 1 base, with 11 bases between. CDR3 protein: CASSPGAANTEAFF. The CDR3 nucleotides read TGTGCCAGCAGCCCGGGAGCGGCGAACACTGAAGCTTTCTTT.

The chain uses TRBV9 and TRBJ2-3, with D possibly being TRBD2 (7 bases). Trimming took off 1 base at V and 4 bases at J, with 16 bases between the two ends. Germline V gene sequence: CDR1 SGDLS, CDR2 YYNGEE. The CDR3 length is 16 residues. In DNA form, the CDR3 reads TGTGCCAGCAGCGTATGGGGAGGGGGAGGGGCAGATACGCAGTATTTT. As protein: CASSVWGGGGADTQYF.

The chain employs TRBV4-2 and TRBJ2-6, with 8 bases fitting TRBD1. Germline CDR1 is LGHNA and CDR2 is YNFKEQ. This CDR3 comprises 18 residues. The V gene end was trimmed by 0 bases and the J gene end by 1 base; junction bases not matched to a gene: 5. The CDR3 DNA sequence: TGTGCCAGCAGCCAAGACACAGGGGGGTCGTCTGGGGCCAACGTCCTGACTTTC. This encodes CASSQDTGGSSGANVLTF.

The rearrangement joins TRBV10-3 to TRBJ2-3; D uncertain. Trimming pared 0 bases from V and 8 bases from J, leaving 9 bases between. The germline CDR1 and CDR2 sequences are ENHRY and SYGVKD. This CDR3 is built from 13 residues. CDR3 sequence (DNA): TGTGCCATCAGTGAGTCGGAGCGATTTACGCAGTATTTT. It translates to CAISESERFTQYF.

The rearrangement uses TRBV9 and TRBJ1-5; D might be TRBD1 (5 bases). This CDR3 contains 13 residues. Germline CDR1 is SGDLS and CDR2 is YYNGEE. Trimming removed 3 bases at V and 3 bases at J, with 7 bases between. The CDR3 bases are TGTGCCAGCAGCGGAGGGGCCAATCAGCCCCAGCATTTT. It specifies CASSGGANQPQHF.

Written as DNA, the CDR3 is TGCAGCGCCTCAGGGGGGGCCGGAGAGACCCAGTACTTC. Protein sequence: CSASGGAGETQYF. The chain couples TRBV29-1 to TRBJ2-5; possibly TRBD1 or TRBD2 for D (7 bases each). Germline-derived CDR1 and CDR2 are SQVTM and ANQGSEA. The CDR3 runs 13 residues. V was pared by 7 bases and J by 4 bases, with 16 bases between.

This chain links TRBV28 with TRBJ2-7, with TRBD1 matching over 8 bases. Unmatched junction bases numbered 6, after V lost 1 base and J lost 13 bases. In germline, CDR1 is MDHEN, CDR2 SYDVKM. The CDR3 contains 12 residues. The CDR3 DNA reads TGTGCCAGCAGTTTATTGACAGGGGAGAGATACTTC. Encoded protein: CASSLLTGERYF.

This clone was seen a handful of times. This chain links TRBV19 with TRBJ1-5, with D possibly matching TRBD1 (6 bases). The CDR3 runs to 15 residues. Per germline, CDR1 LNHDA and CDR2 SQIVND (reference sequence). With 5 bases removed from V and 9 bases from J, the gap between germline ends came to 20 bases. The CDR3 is CASSASGTPIMPQHF. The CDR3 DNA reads TGTGCCAGTAGTGCGTCCGGGACACCGATCATGCCCCAGCATTTT.

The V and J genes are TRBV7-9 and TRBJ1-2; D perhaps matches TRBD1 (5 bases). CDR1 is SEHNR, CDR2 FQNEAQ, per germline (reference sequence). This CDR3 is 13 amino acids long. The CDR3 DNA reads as TGTGCTTCATCCTCCCCGGCAGGGCCTGGCTACACCTTC. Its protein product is CASSSPAGPGYTF.

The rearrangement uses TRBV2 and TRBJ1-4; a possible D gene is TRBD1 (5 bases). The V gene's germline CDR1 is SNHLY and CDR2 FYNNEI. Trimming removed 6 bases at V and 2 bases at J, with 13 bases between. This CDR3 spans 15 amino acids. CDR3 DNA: TGTGCCAGCAGCCGCCAGGGTTTGACTAATGAAAAACTGTTTTTT. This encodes CASSRQGLTNEKLFF. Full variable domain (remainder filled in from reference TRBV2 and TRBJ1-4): EPEVTQTPSHQVTQMGQEVILRCVPISNHLYFYWYRQILGQKVEFLVSFYNNEISEKSEIFDDQFSVERPDGSNFTLKIRSTKLEDSAMYFCASSRQGLTNEKLFFGSGTQLSVL.

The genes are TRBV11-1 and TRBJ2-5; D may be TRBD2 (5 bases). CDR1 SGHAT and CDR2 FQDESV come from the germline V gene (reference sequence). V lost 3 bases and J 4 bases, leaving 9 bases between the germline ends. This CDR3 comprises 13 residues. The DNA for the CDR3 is TGTGCCAGCAGCTTTGAGGGTCCAGAGACCCAGTACTTC. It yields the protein CASSFEGPETQYF.